These 30 T cell receptor beta chains were sequenced from one sample in a study of T-cell reconstitution after alpha-beta-depleted transplantation in children. A library of TCRbeta sequences, prepared with unique molecular identifiers, was generated. TCRdb re-derived calls from the PCR reads in MiXCR, one entry per CDR3 protein. The table lists some 490,000 distinct CDR3 sequences, around 13% of them singletons. The material sequenced was PBMCs from the stem cell graft donor, taken from the stem cell graft. The receptor set was obtained from a human donor who donated a stem cell graft to a child with combined immunodeficiency.

V gene TRBV4-2 combines with J gene TRBJ2-3; 8 bases match TRBD2. Germline V gene sequence: CDR1 LGHNA, CDR2 YNFKEQ. The CDR3 runs to 16 residues. J was trimmed by 3 bases and V by 0 bases; bases with no gene match: 5. CDR3 nucleotides: TGTGCCAGCAGCCAAGATGTGGCGGGGGGAACAGATACGCAGTATTTT. Its translation: CASSQDVAGGTDTQYF.

This clonotype was seen a few times. The chain uses TRBV20-1 and TRBJ2-7; 10 bases match TRBD2. The trim removed 2 bases at V and 6 bases at J, leaving 4 bases unmatched. Germline CDR1 is DFQATT and CDR2 is SNEGSKA (reference sequence). CDR3 length equals 13 residues. As DNA, the CDR3 is TGCAGTGCTAGACTAGCGGGGGCTGGCGAGCAGTACTTC. Translating it yields CSARLAGAGEQYF.

Only a few counts were recorded for this clonotype. The chain recombines TRBV7-9 with TRBJ2-7; D unresolved. This CDR3 spans 13 amino acids. Germline CDR1 and CDR2: SEHNR and FQNEAQ (reference sequence). Trimming removed 7 bases at V and 5 bases at J, with 15 bases between. The CDR3 sequence is CASTGESFHEQYF. In DNA, the CDR3 is TGTGCCAGCACAGGCGAGTCTTTTCACGAGCAGTACTTC.

The chain links TRBV19 to TRBJ2-7, with TRBD2 identical over 9 bases. With 3 bases clipped from V and 2 bases from J, the junction kept 8 bases outside the gene matches. This CDR3 region has 16 residues. CDR1 is LNHDA, CDR2 SQIVND, per germline (reference sequence). The CDR3 nucleotides read TGTGCCAGTAGTATGTGGCGGGGGGGCCGGACCTACGAGCAGTACTTC. Translation: CASSMWRGGRTYEQYF.

This clonotype was seen at least ten times. The chain carries TRBV18 and TRBJ1-1; unclear D gene. V lost 3 bases and J 2 bases, leaving 7 bases between the germline ends. Germline lookup yields CDR1 KGHSH and CDR2 LQKENI. The CDR3 runs 13 residues. The CDR3 sequence is CASSPLANTEAFF. CDR3 bases: TGTGCCAGCTCACCTCTTGCTAACACTGAAGCTTTCTTT.

The chain carries TRBV2 and TRBJ2-7, with 11 bases lining up with TRBD2. CDR1 and CDR2 (germline): SNHLY, FYNNEI. With 4 bases clipped from V and 2 bases from J, the junction kept 7 bases outside the gene matches. The CDR3 spans 16 residues. The CDR3 coding sequence is TGTGCCAGCAGTGCCGTCGGGACTAGCGGCGCCTACGAGCAGTACTTC. Translated: CASSAVGTSGAYEQYF. The full variable domain, rest sourced from reference TRBV2 and TRBJ2-7, is EPEVTQTPSHQVTQMGQEVILRCVPISNHLYFYWYRQILGQKVEFLVSFYNNEISEKSEIFDDQFSVERPDGSNFTLKIRSTKLEDSAMYFCASSAVGTSGAYEQYFGPGTRLTVT.

Only one count was recorded for this clonotype. The rearrangement joins TRBV18 to TRBJ2-3, with D perhaps matching TRBD1 (6 bases). The length of the CDR3 is 15 residues. Trimming removed 6 bases at V and 4 bases at J, with 17 bases between. Germline values: CDR1 KGHSH, CDR2 LQKENI. The CDR3: CASSLRTGQADTQYF. CDR3 sequence (DNA): TGTGCCAGCTCTCTCCGCACGGGACAAGCAGATACGCAGTATTTT.

In this sample, this clonotype turned up many times. The chain joins TRBV7-8 to TRBJ1-6, with TRBD1 matching over 10 bases. CDR3 length: 14 amino acids. Germline CDR1 and CDR2: SGHVS and FQNEAQ. V lost 5 bases and J lost 8; bases outside the gene matches: 3. The CDR3 loop reads CASSPGQGYSPLHF. The CDR3 bases are TGTGCCAGCAGCCCGGGACAGGGGTATTCACCCCTCCACTTT.

A word on this clonotype: A much bigger clone sits one base away, suggesting this may be a read error. The chain employs TRBV20-1 and TRBJ2-5, with TRBD1 matching 7 bases. With V trimmed by 6 bases and J by 6 bases, 4 bases remained unmatched. The CDR3 is 11 residues long. Germline V gene sequence: CDR1 DFQATT, CDR2 SNEGSKA (reference sequence). The CDR3 here is CSATGAQTQYF. The CDR3 nucleotides are TGCAGTGCCACAGGGGCGCAGACCCAGTACTTC.

About this clonotype itself: Germline is not matched at one junction end, which may reflect a read error. The V call is TRBV7-7, the J call TRBJ1-1, with a possible D match to TRBD1 (5 bases). Looked up from germline, CDR1 is SSHAT and CDR2 is FNYEAQ (reference sequence). The CDR3 runs 13 residues. CDR3 protein: CASSLDSNTEAFF. Here the CDR3 DNA reads TGTGCTAGCAGCTTAGACAGTAACACTGAAGCTTTCTTT.

The rearrangement uses TRBV20-1 and TRBJ2-1; 16 bases align to TRBD2. Germline V gene lookup returns CDR1 DFQATT and CDR2 SNEGSKA (reference sequence). The CDR3 contains 16 residues. The ends lost 5 bases at V and 4 bases at J; junction bases unmatched: 5. CDR3 nucleotide sequence: TGCAGTGCTTCCCGGGGACTAGCGGGAGGGTACAATGAGCAGTTCTTC. Translation gives CSASRGLAGGYNEQFF.

This clonotype was seen more than once but under ten times. This CDR3 is CAISEPGQGADTQYF. The CDR3 nucleotides read TGTGCCATCAGTGAGCCAGGTCAGGGTGCAGATACGCAGTATTTT. This rearrangement joins TRBV10-3 to TRBJ2-3; maybe TRBD1 (5 bases). There are 15 residues in the CDR3. Germline V gene lookup returns CDR1 ENHRY and CDR2 SYGVKD. Trimming removed 2 bases at V and 4 bases at J, with 13 bases between.

This clonotype was seen at least ten times. V gene TRBV12-3 or TRBV12-4 combines with J gene TRBJ2-3; possible D gene TRBD2, 5 bases. The CDR3 is made up of 16 amino acids. V was cut by 4 bases and J by 2 bases, with 16 bases left in between. The chain's CDR3 is CASSSPLGGPTDTQYF. The CDR3 DNA follows: TGTGCCAGCAGTTCCCCTCTGGGCGGGCCCACAGATACGCAGTATTTT.

The chain uses TRBV6-5 and TRBJ1-1, with D perhaps matching TRBD1 (5 bases). Germline CDR1 MNHEY, CDR2 SVGAGI. This CDR3 contains 15 residues. V lost 0 bases and J lost 1, with 9 bases in between. CDR3 amino acids: CASSYSGRENTEAFF. CDR3 bases: TGTGCCAGCAGTTACTCTGGCAGGGAGAACACTGAAGCTTTCTTT.

The V gene is TRBV11-2, the J gene TRBJ1-2; the match to TRBD1 covers 7 bases. V was clipped by 5 bases and J by 3 bases; unmatched bases: 18. The CDR3 loop spans 18 amino acids. Germline V gene lookup returns CDR1 SGHAT and CDR2 FQNNGV. In DNA, the CDR3 is TGTGCCAGCAGCGAATCTCCGGGACAGTTAACCGGTCACTATGGCTACACCTTC. Amino acid sequence: CASSESPGQLTGHYGYTF.

The rearrangement links TRBV20-1 to TRBJ2-1; D remains unclear. This CDR3 spans 11 amino acids. Germline V gene sequence: CDR1 DFQATT, CDR2 SNEGSKA (reference sequence). The germline V and J ends were trimmed by 2 bases and 6 bases, with 5 bases remaining between them. The CDR3 reads CSARISNEQFF. The CDR3 nucleotides are TGCAGTGCTAGAATTTCCAATGAGCAGTTCTTC.

The chain is built from TRBV29-1 and TRBJ1-1; a weak D match, TRBD1 (6 bases). This CDR3 has 13 residues. The V end was cut by 3 bases, the J end by 5 bases, with 13 bases between. Germline CDR1 is SQVTM and CDR2 is ANQGSEA. Written as DNA, the CDR3 is TGCAGCGTTGATCCCGGGGGCGGAACTGAAGCTTTCTTT. Amino acids: CSVDPGGGTEAFF. Together with reference TRBV29-1 and TRBJ1-1, the CDR3 gives the full variable domain: SAVISQKPSRDICQRGTSLTIQCQVDSQVTMMFWYRQQPGQSLTLIATANQGSEATYESGFVIDKFPISRPNLTFSTLTVSNMSPEDSSIYLCSVDPGGGTEAFFGQGTRLTVV.

There are many counts of this clonotype. This chain links TRBV5-6 with TRBJ2-2; D is undetermined. The ends were cut back, 0 bases at V and 3 bases at J, with 9 bases in the middle. CDR1 and CDR2 from the germline V gene are SGHDT and YYEEEE. CDR3 length: 15 residues. The CDR3 sequence: CASSLAIRDTGELFF. In DNA, the CDR3 is TGTGCCAGCAGCTTGGCCATACGGGACACCGGGGAGCTGTTTTTT.

This clonotype was detected only a few times. V is TRBV7-2 and J is TRBJ2-2; no reliable D call. This CDR3 is 14 amino acids long. Trimming cost V 1 base and J 5 bases, with 8 bases left between them. Germline V gene sequence: CDR1 SGHTA, CDR2 FQGNSA. The CDR3 reads CASSLEPQTGELFF. In DNA, the CDR3 is TGTGCCAGCAGCTTAGAGCCCCAAACCGGGGAGCTGTTTTTT.

This clonotype was counted at least ten times. The chain combines TRBV20-1 with TRBJ2-3; D unresolved. Germline V gene data show CDR1 as DFQATT and CDR2 as SNEGSKA (reference sequence). CDR3 length: 12 amino acids. Trimming stripped 3 bases from V and 2 bases from J, with 6 bases between. DNA of the CDR3: TGCAGTGCTAGTGACCACACAGATACGCAGTATTTT. It codes for CSASDHTDTQYF.

The table lists this clonotype with a few counts. J is TRBJ2-5 and V is TRBV2; tentative D call: TRBD2 (5 bases). This CDR3 is built from 13 residues. CDR1 and CDR2 (germline): SNHLY, FYNNEI. Trimming cost V 4 bases and J 3 bases, with 9 bases left between them. This CDR3 is CASSGASKETQYF. Here the CDR3 DNA reads TGTGCCAGCAGTGGGGCTAGCAAAGAGACCCAGTACTTC.

The sample holds many counts of this clonotype. The gene calls are TRBV12-3 or TRBV12-4 and TRBJ2-5; tentative D call: TRBD1 (5 bases). The CDR3 has 14 amino acids. V lost 3 bases, J lost 3 bases, and 11 bases lay in between. This CDR3 is CASSLSQGKETQYF. CDR3 DNA: TGTGCCAGCAGTTTGTCCCAGGGTAAAGAGACCCAGTACTTC.

This sequence joins TRBV5-1 and TRBJ2-4, with D possibly TRBD2 on 6 matching bases. Germline V gives CDR1 SGHRS, CDR2 YFSETQ. This CDR3 has 14 residues. V gave up 0 bases and J gave up 8 bases, with 12 bases separating them. The CDR3, as DNA: TGCGCCAGCAGCTTGGCGGGCGGGGACGACATTCAGTACTTC. Its translation is CASSLAGGDDIQYF.

The V and J genes are TRBV12-3 or TRBV12-4 and TRBJ1-1; no clear D gene. The CDR3 runs 14 residues. The V gene lost 5 bases and the J gene lost 1 base, with 11 bases spanning the gap. CDR3 protein: CASSLLSKNTEAFF. In DNA form, the CDR3 reads TGTGCCAGCAGTCTCCTCAGTAAGAACACTGAAGCTTTCTTT.

The chain has TRBV5-4 and TRBJ1-1; a weak D match, TRBD1 (5 bases). CDR3 length: 14 residues. V was trimmed by 0 bases and J by 3 bases, leaving 9 bases between them. Germline V gene sequence: CDR1 SGHNT, CDR2 YYREEE (reference sequence). Here the CDR3 DNA reads TGTGCCAGCAGCTTGGCCGGGGACCACACTGAAGCTTTCTTT. This encodes CASSLAGDHTEAFF.

The genes are TRBV4-3 and TRBJ2-1; D possibly corresponds to TRBD1 (5 bases). Germline V gene sequence: CDR1 LGHNA, CDR2 YSLEER. V lost 0 bases and J 5 bases, leaving 20 bases between the germline ends. This CDR3 has 18 amino acids. CDR3: CASSQDFSPGSSDNEQFF. The CDR3 DNA follows: TGCGCCAGCAGCCAAGATTTTTCCCCAGGGTCATCGGACAATGAGCAGTTCTTC.

The rearrangement joins TRBV5-1 to TRBJ2-1; TRBD2 might be the D (5 bases). The V gene's germline CDR1 is SGHRS and CDR2 YFSETQ. The ends were cut back, 5 bases at V and 0 bases at J, with 12 bases in the middle. This CDR3 has 15 residues. CDR3 loop: CASRPDLSSYNEQFF. In DNA, the CDR3 is TGCGCCAGCAGGCCGGACTTAAGCTCCTACAATGAGCAGTTCTTC.

In its sample, this clonotype was seen many times. J is TRBJ2-1 and V is TRBV24-1; TRBD1 or TRBD2 may be the D gene (5 bases each). The CDR3 spans 13 residues. Germline V lookup: CDR1 KGHDR, CDR2 SFDVKD. The germline V and J ends were trimmed by 7 bases and 0 bases, with 6 bases remaining between them. The CDR3 loop reads CATSGASYNEQFF. CDR3 nucleotides: TGTGCCACCAGCGGGGCCTCCTACAATGAGCAGTTCTTC.

There are a few counts of this clonotype. The chain employs TRBV5-5 and TRBJ2-2; TRBD1 aligns across 7 bases. The CDR3 consists of 17 residues. CDR1 and CDR2 (germline): SGHKS, YYEKEE (reference sequence). J was trimmed by 6 bases and V by 2 bases; bases with no gene match: 13. The chain's CDR3 is CASSFFYDREGAGELFF. The CDR3 DNA follows: TGTGCCAGCAGCTTTTTTTATGACAGGGAAGGAGCCGGGGAGCTGTTTTTT. The whole variable domain, filled in from reference TRBV5-5 and TRBJ2-2, reads DAGVTQSPTHLIKTRGQQVTLRCSPISGHKSVSWYQQVLGQGPQFIFQYYEKEERGRGNFPDRFSARQFPNYSSELNVNALLLGDSALYLCASSFFYDREGAGELFFGEGSRLTVL.

This clonotype was counted ten times or more. The V gene is TRBV27, the J gene TRBJ1-4, with 7 positions matching TRBD1. V lost 3 bases to trimming and J lost 5 bases; unmatched junction nucleotides: 12. The CDR3 covers 17 residues. Germline V lookup: CDR1 MNHEY, CDR2 SMNVEV (reference sequence). CDR3 amino acids: CASSFVTHTGANEKLFF. The CDR3 DNA reads as TGTGCCAGCAGTTTCGTCACACACACAGGGGCGAATGAAAAACTGTTTTTT. The whole variable domain, remainder taken from reference TRBV27 and TRBJ1-4, is EAQVTQNPRYLITVTGKKLTVTCSQNMNHEYMSWYRQDPGLGLRQIYYSMNVEVTDKGDVPEGYKVSRKEKRNFPLILESPSPNQTSLYFCASSFVTHTGANEKLFFGSGTQLSVL.